The clone carrying this T cell receptor beta chain was seen many times. Its antigen is not identified. This specimen comes from a study of CD8+CD57+ T cells in acquired aplastic anemia. About the research overall: The mean DNA yield obtained from sorted CD4+ and CD8+ cells came to around 3 ug. Overall study results and limits: Both patients and controls carried the same twenty-nine CD8+ CDR3 sequences.

CDR3 and TCR beta VDJ profiling relied on a genomic DNA template. TCRdb recomputed calls from the reads with MiXCR, one row per CDR3 protein. The sample lists roughly 130,000 distinct CDR3 sequences, 40% to 60% occurring once. The CDR3 has 16 amino acids. Unmatched junction bases numbered 10, after V lost 8 bases and J lost 3 bases. Germline V gene sequence: CDR1 ENHRY, CDR2 SYGVKD. The receptor was isolated from a human donor in good health, serving as a control. J is TRBJ2-5 and V is TRBV10-3; 12 bases line up with TRBD2. Sample: sorted CD4+, CD8+, or CD8+CD57+ T cells (not recorded which) from PBMCs. The CDR3: CAIRGGLAGFEETQYF. The CDR3 nucleotides read TGTGCCATCCGGGGCGGACTAGCGGGGTTTGAAGAGACCCAGTACTTC.